The clone carrying this TCR beta chain was counted a few times. Antigen: not known. This sample stems from a study of beta chain features in type 1 diabetes. Findings and limits, study-wide: Within each of all four CD4+ subsets, Type 1 diabetes patients had TCRB CDR3s that were moderately but significantly shorter.

Reverse transcribing all isolated RNA meant expressed TCRB transcripts were sequenced. Reads from naive, central memory and regulatory T cell samples averaged around 3.6 million. Produced via immunoSEQ multiplex PCR; TCRdb's table is partial and in-frame only. The data show 550,000 to 850,000 clones, with around 15% seen just once and less than 0.025% held by the top ten. This CDR3 is 15 amino acids long. Per germline, CDR1 PRHDT and CDR2 FYEKMQ (reference sequence). With 1 base removed from V and 5 bases from J, the gap between germline ends came to 12 bases. The sequence was collected from a man between 18 and 29 years old with type 1 diabetes. The chain joins TRBV13 to TRBJ1-3; the D gene is possibly TRBD1 (5 bases). Sequencing input: naive CD4+ T cells from blood. The DNA of the CDR3 is TGTGCCAGCAGCTTAGCCGAAGGGGCGCGAAACACCATATATTTT. It specifies CASSLAEGARNTIYF.